The 22 T cell receptor beta chains listed next were all sequenced from one sample in a study of T cells after yellow fever vaccination (dated by TCRdb to between 2017 and 2020). Library preparation used 5' RACE. TCRdb lists the instrument as Illumina NovaSeq 6000. The raw public data were reprocessed by TCRdb itself: fastp quality trimming at Q25, MiXCR clonotype calling, in-frame beta chains only. Rows are combined by CDR3 protein, so each entry shows the most common genes and DNA. This sample gives a few hundred thousand distinct CDR3 sequences in total; about 3.5% of them show up just once. 23% of the sample is in the top ten clones. This sample's treatment or condition label indicates: live attenuated yellow fever vaccine strain. This sample comprised PBMCs, obtained on the day of the yellow fever booster vaccination. The receptors stem from a man in his late teens or twenties who received the YFV17D yellow fever vaccine.

This clonotype was observed a handful of times. The gene calls are TRBV25-1 and TRBJ1-5, with a tentative D call TRBD1 (6 bases). Germline V gene sequence: CDR1 MGHDK, CDR2 SYGVNS. CDR3 length: 14 amino acids. Between the trimmed V and J ends, which lost 7 bases and 3 bases, there was a span of 13 bases. CDR3 in DNA: TGTGCCAGCAATAAAGGGGGTATCAATCAGCCCCAGCATTTT. This encodes CASNKGGINQPQHF.

This clonotype has at least ten counts. The chain couples TRBV6-6 to TRBJ2-7; 9 positions agree with TRBD2. Germline-derived CDR1 and CDR2 are MNHNY and SVGAGI (reference sequence). The CDR3 runs 19 residues. Trimming at V came to 0 bases and at J to 1 base, leaving 13 bases not matched to a gene. CDR3 nucleotide sequence: TGTGCCAGCAGTTACTCGATGGCAGCGGGGGGCGGATTATCCTACGAGCAGTACTTC. Its protein is CASSYSMAAGGGLSYEQYF.

This clonotype has at least ten counts. V gene TRBV5-1 combines with J gene TRBJ2-1; 7 positions agree with TRBD1. Trimming at V came to 5 bases and at J to 8 bases, leaving 10 bases not matched to a gene. The length of the CDR3 is 14 residues. Germline CDR1 is SGHRS and CDR2 is YFSETQ. CDR3 sequence: CASSPRTGGDEQFF. The CDR3 nucleotides are TGCGCCAGCAGTCCTAGGACAGGCGGCGATGAGCAGTTCTTC.

The sample holds many counts of this clonotype. V is TRBV20-1 and J is TRBJ2-3, with 11 bases that match TRBD2. There are 13 residues in the CDR3. CDR1 is DFQATT and CDR2 is SNEGSKA in the germline V gene (reference sequence). The V segment lost 6 bases and the J segment 5 bases; nucleotides outside the gene matches: 4. The CDR3 region has the DNA TGCAGTGCCCCTAGCGGGGGGAAAGATACGCAGTATTTT. Its protein is CSAPSGGKDTQYF.

This clonotype has more than one count but fewer than ten. V gene TRBV6-6 combines with J gene TRBJ2-7; 8 bases are a match to TRBD1. The CDR3 consists of 14 residues. Germline assignment: CDR1 MNHNY and CDR2 SVGAGI (reference sequence). The ends lost 7 bases at V and 3 bases at J; junction bases unmatched: 8. Here the CDR3 reads CASTQGARIYEQYF. CDR3 DNA sequence: TGTGCCAGCACCCAGGGGGCACGGATCTACGAGCAGTACTTC.

This clonotype was detected many times. The V and J genes are TRBV12-5 and TRBJ2-6, with D hard to call. This CDR3 spans 13 amino acids. Trimming shortened V by 7 bases and J by 2 bases, and 6 bases separated the two germline ends. CDR1 and CDR2 (germline): LGHNT, FRNRAP. The CDR3 loop reads CASDGAGANVLTF. CDR3 coding DNA: TGTGCTAGTGACGGAGCTGGGGCCAACGTCCTGACTTTC.

The V gene is TRBV4-3, the J gene TRBJ2-1; 11 bases fit TRBD2. CDR1 is LGHNA and CDR2 is YSLEER in the germline V gene. Trimming took 3 bases from V and 5 from J; bases not matched to a gene: 6. This CDR3 has 16 residues. For the CDR3, the DNA is TGCGCCAGCAGCCAGTTAGCGGGGGGGCTTAACAATGAGCAGTTCTTC. Protein: CASSQLAGGLNNEQFF.

This clonotype was counted only a few times. The chain carries TRBV11-2 and TRBJ2-7; unclear D gene. The CDR3 runs to 11 residues. Trimming pared 1 base from V and 7 bases from J, leaving 5 bases between. Germline assignment: CDR1 SGHAT and CDR2 FQNNGV. This CDR3 is CASSLAFEQYF. The CDR3 nucleotides read TGTGCCAGCAGCTTAGCTTTTGAGCAGTACTTC.

The J gene is TRBJ1-2, the V gene TRBV7-2; TRBD1 might be the D (6 bases). Trimming left V 4 bases short and J 5 bases short, with 11 bases between. The V gene's germline CDR1 is SGHTA and CDR2 FQGNSA. This CDR3 is 13 amino acids long. The CDR3 reads CASSSLQGYGYTF. The CDR3, as DNA: TGTGCCAGCAGCTCCCTACAGGGATATGGCTACACCTTC.

About this clonotype itself: Given a much more abundant clone one base away, this may be a read error. The V gene is TRBV6-2 or TRBV6-3, the J gene TRBJ2-5, with D possibly matching TRBD2 (5 bases). CDR3 length: 13 residues. CDR1 MNHEY and CDR2 SVGEGT come from the germline V gene. Trimming took 6 bases from V and 5 from J, leaving 13 bases between them. The CDR3 DNA reads as TGTGCCAGCAGCCGGACGGACTCGGAGACCCAGTACTTC. This encodes CASSRTDSETQYF.

Ten or more counts support this clonotype. The V gene is TRBV28, the J gene TRBJ2-5; D uncertain. V dropped 4 bases and J dropped 11 bases, with 14 bases sitting between them. The CDR3 loop spans 12 amino acids. Germline CDR1 reads MDHEN; CDR2 reads SYDVKM. Here the CDR3 reads CASSSAGEIQYF. CDR3 DNA: TGTGCCAGCAGTTCCGCCGGAGAAATACAGTACTTC.

This clonotype was recorded at least ten times. The genes are TRBV6-4 and TRBJ2-5, with 10 positions matching TRBD2. The CDR3 loop spans 16 amino acids. CDR1 and CDR2 from the germline V gene are MRHNA and SNTAGT. J gave up 6 bases and V 1 base, and 8 bases lay outside the gene matches. As DNA, the CDR3 is TGTGCCAGCAGTGACTGGAAACTAGCGGGGTTGAAGACCCAGTACTTC. This codes for CASSDWKLAGLKTQYF.

This clonotype was detected many times. The CDR3 nucleotides read TGTGCCAGCAGCCAAGAAGACAGGTCCGGGCCCCAGCATTTT. Encoded protein: CASSQEDRSGPQHF. The gene calls are TRBV4-2 and TRBJ1-5, with a tentative D call TRBD1 (6 bases). Germline V gene data show CDR1 as LGHNA and CDR2 as YNFKEQ. V lost 0 bases, J lost 9 bases, and 12 bases lay in between. This CDR3 is built from 14 residues.

Ten or more counts support this clonotype. The chain links TRBV11-2 to TRBJ2-3; 9 bases are shared with TRBD2. Germline CDR1 is SGHAT and CDR2 is FQNNGV. V was clipped by 1 base and J by 5 bases; unmatched bases: 7. This CDR3 is built from 16 residues. CDR3 loop: CASSLASGGYEDTQYF. CDR3 sequence (DNA): TGTGCCAGCAGCTTAGCAAGCGGGGGGTATGAAGATACGCAGTATTTT.

This clonotype was counted ten times or more. V gene TRBV7-9 combines with J gene TRBJ2-7; no clear D. The CDR3 extends over 14 amino acids. Trimming pared 5 bases from V and 0 bases from J, leaving 11 bases between. Germline lookup yields CDR1 SEHNR and CDR2 FQNEAQ (reference sequence). The CDR3 is CASSPLASSYEQYF. CDR3 in DNA: TGTGCCAGCAGCCCCCTGGCCAGCTCCTACGAGCAGTACTTC.

This clonotype turned up a few times. This chain links TRBV19 with TRBJ1-5, with 9 nucleotides matching TRBD1. The CDR3 runs 13 residues. Germline loops: CDR1 LNHDA, CDR2 SQIVND (reference sequence). Trimming removed 5 bases from V and 7 bases from J; junction bases left unmatched: 3. The CDR3 DNA reads as TGTGCCAGTAGTGCACAGGGGGCCCAGCCCCAGCATTTT. It translates to CASSAQGAQPQHF.

This clonotype was observed many times. The chain recombines TRBV6-5 with TRBJ1-5; 9 positions agree with TRBD1. CDR1 is MNHEY, CDR2 SVGAGI, per germline. V shed 6 bases, J shed 5 bases, and the junction held 5 bases outside the gene matches. CDR3 length: 14 residues. CDR3 sequence reads: CASSLQGAHQPQHF. The DNA for the CDR3 is TGTGCCAGCAGCTTACAGGGGGCCCATCAGCCCCAGCATTTT.

This clonotype was detected a few times. The rearrangement joins TRBV7-2 to TRBJ2-6; no clear D. The CDR3 length is 18 residues. Germline-derived CDR1 and CDR2 are SGHTA and FQGNSA. V was cut by 2 bases and J by 0 bases, with 14 bases left in between. The CDR3 DNA follows: TGTGCCAGCAGCTTAAGGGCGCAGCTAAGCTCTGGGGCCAACGTCCTGACTTTC. Translation: CASSLRAQLSSGANVLTF.

This clonotype was counted between two and nine times. This sequence joins TRBV24-1 and TRBJ1-5; D not resolved. The germline CDR1 and CDR2 sequences are KGHDR and SFDVKD. Deletions cut 1 base from V and 0 bases from J, with 3 bases between. The CDR3 loop spans 14 amino acids. The CDR3 region has the DNA TGTGCCACCAGTGATTTTTATAGCAATCAGCCCCAGCATTTT. The encoded protein is CATSDFYSNQPQHF.

This clonotype was counted at least ten times. As DNA, the CDR3 is TGTGCCAGCAGCTTAGAAGCGGGGGGGCAAGATACGCAGTATTTT. Protein sequence: CASSLEAGGQDTQYF. V is TRBV11-2 and J is TRBJ2-3; 10 bases line up with TRBD2. The ends lost 0 bases at V and 5 bases at J; junction bases unmatched: 2. The CDR3 is made up of 15 amino acids. Looked up from germline, CDR1 is SGHAT and CDR2 is FQNNGV.

This clonotype was seen at least ten times. The chain is built from TRBV15 and TRBJ2-7; D ambiguous. Per the germline V gene, CDR1 is LNHNV and CDR2 is YYDKDF (reference sequence). CDR3 length: 14 residues. The germline V and J ends were trimmed by 2 bases and 2 bases, with 10 bases remaining between them. The CDR3 region is CATSRLQSPYEQYF. In DNA, the CDR3 is TGTGCCACCAGCAGACTGCAATCCCCCTACGAGCAGTACTTC.

This clonotype appeared many times. The chain carries TRBV20-1 and TRBJ2-5; D assignment may be TRBD1 or TRBD2 (5 bases each). The germline V gene has CDR1 DFQATT and CDR2 SNEGSKA (reference sequence). The CDR3 contains 15 residues. Trimming removed 6 bases from V and 5 bases from J, with 22 bases in between. In DNA, the CDR3 is TGCAGTGCCGACTCCAGGGACCCCCTGCGGGAGACCCAGTACTTC. Amino acids: CSADSRDPLRETQYF.